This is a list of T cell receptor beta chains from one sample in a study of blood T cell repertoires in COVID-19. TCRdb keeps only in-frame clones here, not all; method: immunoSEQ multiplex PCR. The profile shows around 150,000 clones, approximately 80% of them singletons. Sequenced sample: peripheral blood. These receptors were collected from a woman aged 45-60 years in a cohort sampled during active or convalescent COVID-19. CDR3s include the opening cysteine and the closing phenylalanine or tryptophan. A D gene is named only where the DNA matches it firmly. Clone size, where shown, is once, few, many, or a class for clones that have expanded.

CASGSSDAGGYTF | TGTGCTAGTGGTTCTTCGGACGCGGGCGGCTACACCTTC | TRBV12-5 | NA | NA | TRBJ1-2
CASSIGQTIKNIQYF | TGTGCCAGCAGCATTGGACAGACGATCAAGAACATTCAGTACTTC | TRBV11-2 | NA | NA | TRBJ2-4
CASSRGPLSLYNEQFF | TGTGCCAGCAGCCGGGGCCCGTTATCGCTCTACAATGAGCAGTTCTTC | TRBV7-8 | NA | NA | TRBJ2-1
CASSEWGGYSPLHF | TGTGCCAGCAGTGAATGGGGGGGTTATTCACCCCTCCACTTT | TRBV6-1 | NA | NA | TRBJ1-6
CAIRASGGARAFF | TGTGCCATCCGGGCTAGCGGGGGGGCGCGGGCGTTCTTC | TRBV10-3 | NA | TRBD2 | TRBJ2-1
CASSQAAGEDTGELFF | TGCGCCAGCAGCCAAGCCGCCGGGGAGGACACCGGGGAGCTGTTTTTT | TRBV4-3 | NA | NA | TRBJ2-2
CASGTGYQPQHF | TGTGCCAGCGGGACAGGGTATCAGCCCCAGCATTTT | TRBV19 | NA | TRBD1 | TRBJ1-5
CASSRLGGGFETQYF | TGTGCCAGCAGCCGACTCGGGGGAGGGTTCGAGACCCAGTACTTC | TRBV7-9 | NA | TRBD2 | TRBJ2-5
CASADSSSYEQYF | TGTGCCAGCGCGGACAGCTCCTCCTACGAGCAGTACTTC | TRBV7-9 | NA | NA | TRBJ2-7
CASSEGGSLHF | TGTGCCAGCAGTGAAGGCGGGTCCCTCCACTTT | TRBV2 | NA | NA | TRBJ1-6
CASRGQGAEKLFF | TGCGCCAGCAGGGGACAGGGGGCTGAAAAACTGTTTTTT | TRBV10-2 | NA | TRBD1 | TRBJ1-4
CASSRGDSNQPQHF | TGTGCCAGTAGTAGGGGGGATAGCAATCAGCCCCAGCATTTT | TRBV19 | NA | NA | TRBJ1-5
CASSSGQDQETQYF | TGCGCCAGCAGCTCGGGACAGGACCAAGAGACCCAGTACTTC | TRBV5-1 | few | TRBD1 | TRBJ2-5
CASSLSSGGSYNEQFF | TGTGCCAGCAGCTTATCTAGCGGGGGGTCCTACAATGAGCAGTTCTTC | TRBV11-3 | NA | TRBD2 | TRBJ2-1
CASSLEGGTEAFF | TGTGCCAGCAGCTTAGAGGGCGGCACTGAAGCTTTCTTT | TRBV7-3 | NA | NA | TRBJ1-1